The rows below give T cell receptor beta chains drawn from one sample of a study of blood T cell repertoires in COVID-19. The table came from immunoSEQ multiplex PCR; TCRdb's copy has only in-frame clones and leaves some out. The sample comprises 150,000 to 200,000 clones, around 81% of which are singletons, and 11% rests with the top ten. The sequenced material came from peripheral blood. The receptors were gathered from a man aged 65 to 85 with active or convalescent COVID-19. Each CDR3 is given with its conserved first and last residue. A D gene is named only where the DNA matches it firmly. Size values are once, few and many counts, or a class for expanded clones, and some rows have none.

clone_size j_call d_call v_call cdr3_nt cdr3_aa
many TRBJ1-1 - TRBV6-2/TRBV6-3 TGTGCCAGCACTTACCTGGCGAACACTGAAGCTTTCTTT CASTYLANTEAFF
- TRBJ2-5 TRBD2 TRBV15 TGTGCCACCGCTCCGGGGGGGACCCAAGAGACCCAGTACTTC CATAPGGTQETQYF
- TRBJ2-1 - TRBV6-2/TRBV6-3 TGTGCCAGCAGTCCCCGGACTGCCCTCTCCTACAATGAGCAGTTCTTC CASSPRTALSYNEQFF
- TRBJ2-2 TRBD2 TRBV3-1/TRBV3-2 TGTGCCAGCAGCAAAGTTTACCTAGCGGGACCCGGGGAGCTGTTTTTT CASSKVYLAGPGELFF
- TRBJ2-1 TRBD1 TRBV18 TGTGCCAGCTCACCCCTCCCGGGACAGGGGGCGAATGAGCAGTTCTTC CASSPLPGQGANEQFF
- TRBJ2-1 TRBD2 TRBV7-8 TGTGCCAGCAGCTTAGCGGGGGCGGGAGGCTACAATGAGCAGTTCTTC CASSLAGAGGYNEQFF
- TRBJ1-2 TRBD1 TRBV19 TGTGCCAGTAGTAACTCCGGGACAGGCGCAATCGTGGGGACCTTC CASSNSGTGAIVGTF
once TRBJ1-2 - TRBV4-3 TGCGCCAGCAGCCAAGAAGGACATCCCAGCGATGGCTACACCTTC CASSQEGHPSDGYTF
- TRBJ2-7 TRBD2 TRBV7-8 TGTGCCAGTCTCTCCCGGGAGGACTCCTACGAGCAGTACTTC CASLSREDSYEQYF
- TRBJ2-2 - TRBV6-4 TGTGCCAGCAGTTCGACAGTGGCCGGGGAGCTGTTTTTT CASSSTVAGELFF
- TRBJ1-1 - TRBV7-6 TGTGCCAGCAGCTACGCTGGACAGTCTTGGATGAACACTGAAGCTTTCTTT CASSYAGQSWMNTEAFF
- TRBJ2-3 - TRBV4-1 TGCGCCAGCAGCCAAGAGAGTTCGGGGGGCGGGCGACGGACGCAGTATTTT CASSQESSGGGRRTQYF
- TRBJ1-1 TRBD1 TRBV7-6 TGTGCCAGCAGCGAGAACAGGGGACCAAACACTGAAGCTTTCTTT CASSENRGPNTEAFF
- TRBJ1-2 - TRBV4-1 TGCGCCAGCAGCCAAGATAATCCTCAGGGTCCATCTAACTATGGCTACACCTTC CASSQDNPQGPSNYGYTF
- TRBJ1-2 - TRBV5-1 TGCGCCAGCAGCGAGGGTCTTCCAGCTAACTATGGCTACACCTTC CASSEGLPANYGYTF
- TRBJ1-5 - TRBV20-1 TGCAGTGCTAGTTTGGGAGGGGGGGATCAGCCCCAGCATTTT CSASLGGGDQPQHF
- TRBJ1-5 TRBD1 TRBV5-5 TGTGCCAGCAGCTCGAACGGGACAGCACTATATAGCAATCAGCCCCAGCATTTT CASSSNGTALYSNQPQHF
- TRBJ1-1 TRBD1 TRBV27 TGTGCCAGCGGACCGAGGACAGGGATTCTGAACACTGAAGCTTTCTTT CASGPRTGILNTEAFF
few TRBJ1-5 - TRBV7-2 TGTGCCAGCAGCTTAGGAACTTCTAAGAGCAATCAGCCCCAGCATTTT CASSLGTSKSNQPQHF
- TRBJ1-3 - TRBV15 TGTGCCACCAGCAGGCGTGGGGCAGCTGGAAACACCATATATTTT CATSRRGAAGNTIYF
- TRBJ2-2 TRBD2 TRBV7-2 TGTGCCAGCAGCCCAATGACTAGCGGGGGATTGAACACCGGGGAGCTGTTTTTT CASSPMTSGGLNTGELFF
- TRBJ2-7 - TRBV28 TGTGCCAGCAGCCTGACAGCTACTACTACGCGCGAGCAGTACTTC CASSLTATTTREQYF
- TRBJ1-3 - TRBV5-1 TGCGCCAGCAGCTTGGTTCGGGGATACTCTGGAAACACCATATATTTT CASSLVRGYSGNTIYF
- TRBJ2-7 - TRBV6-5 TGTGCCAGCAGTTACTCGGCGGATTACGAGCAGTACTTC CASSYSADYEQYF
- TRBJ1-6 TRBD1 TRBV19 TGTGCCAGTAGTCCAGGACAGGGCGGTACTTCACCCCTCCACTTT CASSPGQGGTSPLHF
- TRBJ1-5 - TRBV6-2/TRBV6-3 TGTGCCAGCAGTTACTCGAGGGGCAGGGGTGGACAGCCCCAGCATTTT CASSYSRGRGGQPQHF
- TRBJ1-2 - TRBV6-6 TGTGCCAGCAGGACGACAACAACTAACTATGGCTACACCTTC CASRTTTTNYGYTF
- TRBJ2-5 - TRBV11-3 TGTGCCAGCAGTTCTGACAACCAAGAGACCCAGTACTTC CASSSDNQETQYF
- TRBJ1-4 TRBD1 TRBV4-3 TGCGCCAGCAGCCGCCTTAGTTCAGGGGGAACTAATGAAAAACTGTTTTTT CASSRLSSGGTNEKLFF
- TRBJ1-2 TRBD1 TRBV18 TGTGCCAGCTCACCAACCGGGACAGGGAACTATGGCTACACCTTC CASSPTGTGNYGYTF
- TRBJ1-6 - TRBV14 TGTGCCAGCAGCCCAGGGATGGGTTATTCACCCCTCCACTTT CASSPGMGYSPLHF
- TRBJ2-7 TRBD1 TRBV11-3 TGTGCCAGCAGCTTATCTGCGACAGGGGAGGCCTACGAGCAGTACTTC CASSLSATGEAYEQYF
- TRBJ2-2 - TRBV11-2 TGTGCCAGCAGCTTAATTTTAGGGGATCAGGGGGAGCTGTTTTTT CASSLILGDQGELFF
- TRBJ2-2 - TRBV11-2 TGTGCCAGCAGCCGGAGGACCATGAACACCGGGGAGCTGTTTTTT CASSRRTMNTGELFF
- TRBJ2-1 TRBD2 TRBV18 TGTGCCAGCTCACAAGCGGGAGGGGACTACAATGAGCAGTTCTTC CASSQAGGDYNEQFF
- TRBJ2-2 TRBD1 TRBV5-5 TGTGCCAGCAGCCCCCCGACAGGGATCTTCGGGGAGCTGTTTTTT CASSPPTGIFGELFF
- TRBJ2-7 TRBD2 TRBV28 TGTGCCAGCAGCATCGGGACTAGCGGGAGCTACGAGCAGTACTTC CASSIGTSGSYEQYF
- TRBJ2-1 TRBD2 TRBV9 TGTGCCAGCAGCGTAGATCGTGGAGGACTAGGCTCCTACAATGAGCAGTTCTTC CASSVDRGGLGSYNEQFF